This TCR beta chain was documented in a study of cytomegalovirus exposure and HLA in healthy donors. V was clipped by 5 bases and J by 5 bases; unmatched bases: 11. This CDR3 spans 17 amino acids. Germline V gene lookup returns CDR1 SEHNR and CDR2 FQNEAQ (reference sequence). Primers included in the PCR were 60 Vbeta and 13 Jbeta primers. Here immunoSEQ multiplex PCR was the method, and the copy in TCRdb shows in-frame clones only, minus some. The sample contains tens of thousands of clones, approximately 67% of which appear only once. The sequence was obtained from a man aged 40-55 years in good health and CMV-seropositive. The genes are TRBV7-9 and TRBJ1-4, with 10 nucleotides matching TRBD1. Sequencing was done on a sample of PBMCs. Here the CDR3 reads CASSPSRDRGPNEKLFF. CDR3 nucleotide sequence: TGTGCCAGCAGCCCGTCCCGGGACAGGGGACCAAATGAAAAACTGTTTTTT.